Detailed here is one T cell receptor (beta chain). Using immunoSEQ multiplex PCR, the repertoire was profiled, and TCRdb retains in-frame clones only, with some absent. Among around 190,000 clones listed, about nine tenths were seen once. This entry comes from a study of blood T cell repertoires in COVID-19. Study-level information: The cDNA or gDNA used as material had been derived from T cells, B-cell-depleted T cells, or PBMCs.

The germline V and J ends were trimmed by 3 bases and 3 bases, with 14 bases remaining between them. The CDR3 has 14 amino acids. Germline CDR1 reads DFQATT; CDR2 reads SNEGSKA (reference sequence). V usage is TRBV20-1 and J usage is TRBJ1-2; D unclear. The receptor was derived from a young man with acute COVID-19. What was sequenced was PBMCs or T cells enriched from blood (not recorded which). The CDR3, as DNA: TGCAGTGCTAGTTCCGTCAGTCTAGACTATGGCTACACCTTC. This gives the protein CSASSVSLDYGYTF.